Following are 25 T cell receptor beta chains from one sample sequenced in a study of blood T cells in healthy people across ages. The authors ran a second PCR of about 6 to 11 cycles using a sample-barcoded 5' primer and a J-beta primer mix. One entry per CDR3 protein results from TCRdb running MiXCR on the 5' RACE reads. The sample lists some 1.5 million distinct CDR3 sequences, roughly 43% occurring once. Source material: blood. The receptors originated from a woman under 30 in good health.

The J gene is TRBJ1-1, the V gene TRBV29-1; 7 nucleotides align to TRBD1. The trim removed 6 bases at V and 11 bases at J, leaving 15 bases unmatched. CDR1 SQVTM and CDR2 ANQGSEA come from the germline V gene. CDR3 length equals 13 residues. In DNA form, the CDR3 reads TGCAGCGTCAGTCAGGGGGTGTTCGTGGGCGCTTTCTTT. Translated, it gives CSVSQGVFVGAFF.

Remarks on this clonotype: A read error may produce the germline difference seen at one junction end. The rearrangement uses TRBV6-5 and TRBJ1-1; D remains ambiguous. This CDR3 is built from 15 residues. Germline CDR1 MNHEY, CDR2 SVGAGI. CDR3 amino acids: CTSSPLGFLNTEAFF. CDR3 DNA sequence: TGTACCAGCAGCCCCCTAGGCTTCCTGAACACTGAAGCTTTCTTT.

This clonotype was recorded a few times. V usage is TRBV7-2 and J usage is TRBJ1-2, with D perhaps matching TRBD1 (6 bases). V was pared by 0 bases and J by 1 base, with 9 bases between. Germline V gene data show CDR1 as SGHTA and CDR2 as FQGNSA. The CDR3 is 15 residues long. CDR3 in amino acids: CASSLAWDINYGYTF. DNA for the CDR3: TGTGCCAGCAGCTTAGCCTGGGACATTAACTATGGCTACACCTTC.

This clonotype has more than one count but fewer than ten. The rearrangement joins TRBV5-1 to TRBJ1-5; the D gene is possibly TRBD1 (6 bases). The germline V gene encodes CDR1 SGHRS and CDR2 YFSETQ. Trimming pared 4 bases from V and 0 bases from J, leaving 11 bases between. This CDR3 is built from 15 residues. CDR3 coding DNA: TGCGCCAGCAGCCCCGGGACACCTAGCAATCAGCCCCAGCATTTT. As protein: CASSPGTPSNQPQHF. Based on the CDR3 plus reference TRBV5-1 and TRBJ1-5, the full variable domain is KAGVTQTPRYLIKTRGQQVTLSCSPISGHRSVSWYQQTPGQGLQFLFEYFSETQRNKGNFPGRFSGRQFSNSRSEMNVSTLELGDSALYLCASSPGTPSNQPQHFGDGTRLSIL.

For this clonotype: A read error may account for a junction end that differs from germline. The chain joins TRBV7-8 to TRBJ1-6; no definite D call. The length of the CDR3 is 13 residues. The germline gives CDR1 SGHVS, CDR2 FQNEAQ. The CDR3 nucleotides are TGTACCAGCAGTCTTAATCTTAATTCACCCCTCCACTTT. It translates to CTSSLNLNSPLHF.

This clonotype occurred a few times. The junction and the germline gene differ at one end; a read error may be behind it. The V gene is TRBV4-2, the J gene TRBJ2-1; TRBD2 aligns across 7 bases. This CDR3 comprises 16 residues. The germline V gene encodes CDR1 LGHNA and CDR2 YNFKEQ. The CDR3 DNA reads as TGTGCCAGCACCCAAGATAGGGCTAGCGGCTACAATGAGCAGTTCTTC. This translates into CASTQDRASGYNEQFF.

This clonotype was seen more than once but under ten times. J is TRBJ2-7 and V is TRBV28, with TRBD2 identical over 12 bases. CDR3 length: 17 amino acids. V dropped 2 bases and J dropped 3; count of bases not matched to a gene: 8. Germline values: CDR1 MDHEN, CDR2 SYDVKM. CDR3 bases: TGTGCCAGCAGTTTAGAGGTGGCTAGCGGGAGGGACTACGAGCAGTACTTC. This encodes CASSLEVASGRDYEQYF.

The chain combines TRBV9 with TRBJ2-6; maybe TRBD1 (6 bases). There are 16 residues in the CDR3. Germline CDR1 is SGDLS and CDR2 is YYNGEE. V lost 5 bases to trimming and J lost 3 bases, with 15 bases between them. CDR3 region: CASRGDRRNGANVLTF. The CDR3 nucleotides read TGTGCCAGCAGAGGAGACAGGCGCAATGGGGCCAACGTCCTGACTTTC.

V usage is TRBV15 and J usage is TRBJ1-1; D not resolved. Germline assignment: CDR1 LNHNV and CDR2 YYDKDF (reference sequence). The CDR3 length is 16 residues. Trimming pared 0 bases from V and 3 bases from J, leaving 14 bases between. The CDR3 region is CATSRDRIGPYTEAFF. For the CDR3, the DNA is TGTGCCACCAGCAGAGATCGGATAGGGCCTTACACTGAAGCTTTCTTT.

The V and J genes are TRBV5-1 and TRBJ2-5; D unclear. Trimming removed 5 bases at V and 2 bases at J, with 10 bases between. The length of the CDR3 is 13 residues. Germline-derived CDR1 and CDR2 are SGHRS and YFSETQ. CDR3: CASRSRIQETQYF. The CDR3 DNA sequence: TGCGCCAGCAGGTCCCGGATTCAAGAGACCCAGTACTTC.

This clonotype was observed a handful of times. The chain has TRBV15 and TRBJ2-1, with D hard to call. V shed 4 bases and J shed 2 bases, with 0 bases lying between them. Germline V gene sequence: CDR1 LNHNV, CDR2 YYDKDF (reference sequence). CDR3 length equals 11 residues. CDR3 DNA: TGTGCCACCAGCACCTACAATGAGCAGTTCTTC. Its translation: CATSTYNEQFF. Filled out from reference TRBV15 and TRBJ2-1, the complete variable domain reads DAMVIQNPRYQVTQFGKPVTLSCSQTLNHNVMYWYQQKSSQAPKLLFHYYDKDFNNEADTPDNFQSRRPNTSFCFLDIRSPGLGDTAMYLCATSTYNEQFFGPGTRLTVL.

The J gene is TRBJ1-4, the V gene TRBV10-2; 9 positions agree with TRBD1. J was trimmed by 7 bases and V by 4 bases; bases with no gene match: 7. This CDR3 spans 15 amino acids. Germline-derived CDR1 and CDR2 are WSHSY and SAAADI. CDR3 nucleotides: TGCGCCAGCAGTGCCAGGGACAGGGCTAGTGAAAAACTGTTTTTT. Translation: CASSARDRASEKLFF.

This clonotype occurred a few times. The rearrangement links TRBV29-1 to TRBJ1-2; 7 bases agree with TRBD1. J was trimmed by 6 bases and V by 1 base; bases with no gene match: 5. The germline V gene has CDR1 SQVTM and CDR2 ANQGSEA. The CDR3 sequence is 13 residues long. CDR3 coding DNA: TGCAGCGTTGAAGGAAGACAGGGCAATGGCTACACCTTC. Its protein product is CSVEGRQGNGYTF.

The chain links TRBV20-1 to TRBJ1-4; D is possibly TRBD1 (6 bases). The CDR3 totals 15 residues. Trimming took off 5 bases at V and 2 bases at J, with 15 bases between the two ends. Germline-derived CDR1 and CDR2 are DFQATT and SNEGSKA (reference sequence). CDR3 amino acids: CSAPNPGATNEKLFF. CDR3 sequence (DNA): TGCAGTGCTCCGAATCCGGGGGCGACTAATGAAAAACTGTTTTTT.

This chain links TRBV6-2 or TRBV6-3 with TRBJ2-1, with 10 bases that match TRBD1. Unmatched junction bases numbered 3, after V lost 4 bases and J lost 6 bases. The CDR3 runs to 14 residues. Germline lookup yields CDR1 MNHEY and CDR2 SVGEGT. CDR3 residues: CASSWDRGVNEQFF. CDR3 in DNA: TGTGCCAGCAGTTGGGACAGGGGAGTCAATGAGCAGTTCTTC.

For this clonotype: No DNA is shown, since the ends of the CDR3 on it are uncertain; the CDR3 is the one TCRdb lists. This chain links TRBV29-1 with TRBJ1-2; whether TRBD1, the table's D call, matches the DNA was not checked. From its first to its last residue, the CDR3 has 12 amino acids. CDR1 and CDR2 from the germline V gene are SQVTM and ANQGSEA. This CDR3 is CSVARGNYGYIF.

The V and J genes are TRBV29-1 and TRBJ1-2, with 10 bases matching TRBD1. The CDR3 has 13 amino acids. J was trimmed by 3 bases and V by 6 bases; bases with no gene match: 4. The germline gives CDR1 SQVTM, CDR2 ANQGSEA. CDR3 sequence reads: CSVGTGDDYGYTF. The CDR3 DNA is TGCAGCGTGGGGACAGGGGACGACTATGGCTACACCTTC. The full variable domain, rest sourced from reference TRBV29-1 and TRBJ1-2, is SAVISQKPSRDICQRGTSLTIQCQVDSQVTMMFWYRQQPGQSLTLIATANQGSEATYESGFVIDKFPISRPNLTFSTLTVSNMSPEDSSIYLCSVGTGDDYGYTFGSGTRLTVV.

The V call is TRBV25-1, the J call TRBJ2-1; D is perhaps TRBD1 or TRBD2 (6 bases each). Germline V gene data show CDR1 as MGHDK and CDR2 as SYGVNS. The CDR3 consists of 14 residues. Trimming shortened V by 6 bases and J by 6 bases, and 15 bases separated the two germline ends. CDR3 residues: CASRRDLGGNEQFF. CDR3 sequence (DNA): TGTGCCAGCAGAAGGGACTTAGGGGGCAATGAGCAGTTCTTC.

This clonotype was seen more than once but under ten times. The chain has TRBV20-1 and TRBJ2-3, with D possibly being TRBD2 (5 bases). The CDR3 totals 14 residues. Germline CDR1 is DFQATT and CDR2 is SNEGSKA (reference sequence). Trimming took off 3 bases at V and 2 bases at J, with 12 bases between the two ends. Here the CDR3 reads CSASPSWVTDTQYF. The CDR3 coding sequence is TGCAGTGCTAGTCCTAGCTGGGTCACAGATACGCAGTATTTT.

This rearrangement joins TRBV4-3 to TRBJ1-2, with no clear D. The CDR3 has 15 residues. The V gene's germline CDR1 is LGHNA and CDR2 YSLEER. Between the trimmed V and J ends, which lost 0 bases and 7 bases, there was a span of 15 bases. CDR3: CASSQERLPRGGYTF. CDR3 in DNA: TGCGCCAGCAGCCAAGAACGCCTTCCGCGGGGTGGCTACACCTTC.

This chain uses TRBV2 with TRBJ2-5; D gene ambiguous. Germline V gene lookup returns CDR1 SNHLY and CDR2 FYNNEI. This CDR3 contains 14 residues. V lost 4 bases and J 2 bases, leaving 11 bases between the germline ends. The CDR3 region has the DNA TGTGCCAGCAGTGCTCGGTGGGATCAAGAGACCCAGTACTTC. As protein: CASSARWDQETQYF.

The rearrangement uses TRBV20-1 and TRBJ2-3; possibly TRBD2 for D (7 bases). Per the germline V gene, CDR1 is DFQATT and CDR2 is SNEGSKA (reference sequence). This CDR3 comprises 14 residues. Trimming stripped 0 bases from V and 4 bases from J, with 11 bases between. CDR3 nucleotides: TGCAGTGCTAGAGATTCGGGGGGCCCAGATACGCAGTATTTT. This translates into CSARDSGGPDTQYF.

The chain is built from TRBV30 and TRBJ2-7; D might be TRBD2 (6 bases). Germline V gene lookup returns CDR1 GTSNPN and CDR2 SVGIG (reference sequence). The CDR3 has 15 residues. Trimming took 1 base from V and 0 from J, leaving 13 bases between them. The CDR3 sequence is CAWSEAGRSSYEQYF. The CDR3 DNA reads as TGTGCCTGGAGTGAAGCGGGCAGGAGCTCCTACGAGCAGTACTTC. Full variable domain (rest looked up from reference TRBV30 and TRBJ2-7): SQTIHQWPATLVQPVGSPLSLECTVEGTSNPNLYWYRQAAGRGLQLLFYSVGIGQISSEVPQNLSASRPQDRQFILSSKKLLLSDSGFYLCAWSEAGRSSYEQYFGPGTRLTVT.

In nucleotides, the CDR3 is TGCGCCAGCAGCCAGACCGGACAGGCTAACTATGGCTACACCTTC. Encoded protein: CASSQTGQANYGYTF. V gene TRBV4-3 combines with J gene TRBJ1-2; 7 bases are shared with TRBD1. The germline V gene has CDR1 LGHNA and CDR2 YSLEER. J gave up 0 bases and V 3 bases, and 4 bases lay outside the gene matches. The CDR3 is 15 residues long.

The table lists this clonotype with a few counts. The J gene is TRBJ1-5, the V gene TRBV27; D not resolved. The ends were cut back, 0 bases at V and 3 bases at J, with 3 bases in the middle. Germline CDR1 is MNHEY and CDR2 is SMNVEV (reference sequence). This CDR3 is 13 amino acids long. The CDR3, as DNA: TGTGCCAGCAGTTTATCCCTCAATCAGCCCCAGCATTTT. Protein product: CASSLSLNQPQHF.